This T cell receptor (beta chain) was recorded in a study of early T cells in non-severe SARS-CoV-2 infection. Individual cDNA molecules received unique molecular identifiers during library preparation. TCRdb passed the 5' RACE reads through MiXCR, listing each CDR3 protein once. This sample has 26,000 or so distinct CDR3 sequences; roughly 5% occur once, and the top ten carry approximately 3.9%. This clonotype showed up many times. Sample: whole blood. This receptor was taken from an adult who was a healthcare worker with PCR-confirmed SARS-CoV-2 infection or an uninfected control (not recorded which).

The CDR3 reads CASSVQENYGYTF. The CDR3 DNA reads TGTGCCAGCAGCGTACAGGAGAACTATGGCTACACCTTC. V gene TRBV9 combines with J gene TRBJ1-2; no reliable D call. The germline V gene encodes CDR1 SGDLS and CDR2 YYNGEE. V lost 1 base to trimming and J lost 2 bases, with 6 bases between them. The CDR3 extends over 13 amino acids.